This TCR beta chain stems from a study of blood T cell repertoires in COVID-19. In the authors' methods: The assay estimated nucleated cells by amplifying reference gene primers. Assay used: immunoSEQ multiplex PCR; TCRdb lists only in-frame clones, some missing. V and J calls and clone size are copied from that table; D and trimming were computed from the DNA. The table has about 55,000 clones, roughly 87% seen once. This CDR3 is 17 amino acids long. The J segment lost 2 bases and the V segment lost 1 base, leaving 8 bases of the junction unmatched. The germline CDR1 and CDR2 sequences are LGHDT and YNNKEL (reference sequence).

The chain is built from TRBV3-1 (or the pseudogene TRBV3-2) and TRBJ2-3; 8 bases are a match to TRBD2. This sequence originates from a man aged 40-55 years with COVID-19, enrolled during active disease. The specimen sequenced was peripheral blood. The CDR3 DNA reads as TGTGCCAGCAGCCAAGGGATGGGACTAGACTTCACAGATACGCAGTATTTT. Its translation: CASSQGMGLDFTDTQYF.